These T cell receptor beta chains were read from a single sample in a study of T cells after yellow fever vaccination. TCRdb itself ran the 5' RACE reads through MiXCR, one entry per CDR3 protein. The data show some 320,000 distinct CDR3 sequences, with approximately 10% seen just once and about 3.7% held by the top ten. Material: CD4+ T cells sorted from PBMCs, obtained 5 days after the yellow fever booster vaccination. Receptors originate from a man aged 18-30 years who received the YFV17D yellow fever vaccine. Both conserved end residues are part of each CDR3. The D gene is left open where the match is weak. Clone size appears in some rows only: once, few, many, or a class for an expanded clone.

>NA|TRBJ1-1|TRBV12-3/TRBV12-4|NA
TGTGCCAGCACCATGGGGGGTGGTCCGGCTTTCTTT
CASTMGGGPAFF
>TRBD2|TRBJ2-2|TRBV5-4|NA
TGTGCCGGGAGGGGTGCGGAAAAGAACACCGGGGAGCTGTTTTTT
CAGRGAEKNTGELFF
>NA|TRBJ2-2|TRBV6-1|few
TGTGCCAGCTTCGGAGAGGCTACCGGGGAGCTGTTTTTT
CASFGEATGELFF
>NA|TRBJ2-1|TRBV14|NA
TGTGCCAGCAGCCAAGTCCCACAGATTGTAGGGTTACAGTCGGGGCAGTTCTTC
CASSQVPQIVGLQSGQFF
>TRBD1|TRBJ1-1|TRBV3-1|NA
TGTGCCAGCAGCCCGACAGGGGGCGCATACGGTTTCTTT
CASSPTGGAYGFF
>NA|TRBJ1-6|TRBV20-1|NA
TGCAGTGCTAGAGATCCCCGTAACAGCAATTCACCCCTCCACTTT
CSARDPRNSNSPLHF
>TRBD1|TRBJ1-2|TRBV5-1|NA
TGCGCCAGCAGCCCGGGACAGGGAGTGACGTATGGCTACACCTTC
CASSPGQGVTYGYTF
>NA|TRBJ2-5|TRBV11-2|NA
TGTGCCAGCAGCTTCGGGGCAGGACAAGAGACCCAGTACTTC
CASSFGAGQETQYF
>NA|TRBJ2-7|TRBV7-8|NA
TGTGCCAGCAGCCCACGCGAAGCTAGCTACGAGCAGTACTTC
CASSPREASYEQYF
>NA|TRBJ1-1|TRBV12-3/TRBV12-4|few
TGTGCCAGCGGTCAGGGAAAGGGTGAAGCTTTCTTT
CASGQGKGEAFF
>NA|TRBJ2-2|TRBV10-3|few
TGTGCCATCGAACCGGGAAACACCGGGGAGCTGTTTTTT
CAIEPGNTGELFF